The T cell receptor beta chain described here comes from a study of T cells in Graves' hyperthyroidism and ophthalmopathy. Study-wide findings and caveats: Also found in blood were most expanded thyroid clonotypes above 0.001.

From RNA transcripts, TCR beta CDR3 regions were amplified. HTBI primers were the set used in a first-round RT-PCR of the TCR CDR3. TCRdb used MiXCR to reprocess the multiplex PCR reads, holding one entry per CDR3 protein. The sample carries roughly 250,000 distinct CDR3 sequences, 15% to 20% recorded once. This clonotype has a count of ten or more. Its antigen is unidentified. Looked up from germline, CDR1 is MDHEN and CDR2 is SYDVKM. CDR3 size: 16 residues. Unmatched junction bases numbered 13, after V lost 8 bases and J lost 2 bases. This clonotype was sampled from a woman aged 18-30 years with Graves' ophthalmopathy. The sequencing sample was made of blood. The V gene is TRBV28, the J gene TRBJ2-3, with 7 nucleotides matching TRBD2. CDR3 region: CASHTTSADFTDTQYF. For the CDR3, the DNA is TGTGCCAGCCATACAACTAGCGCTGATTTCACAGATACGCAGTATTTT.